The 26 T cell receptor beta chains reported below all come from one sample, sequenced in a study of control samples from healthy donors and cancer patients. TCRdb's table, derived via immunoSEQ multiplex PCR, lists solely in-frame clones and lacks some. This sample yields roughly 150,000 clones, of which just over 85% are seen a single time; 1.5% to 2% belongs to the top ten. The source material was blood. The receptors originated from a man younger than 35 in good health.

The chain couples TRBV27 to TRBJ1-1, with a tentative D call TRBD1 (6 bases). CDR1 MNHEY and CDR2 SMNVEV come from the germline V gene (reference sequence). V lost 4 bases and J lost 0, with 21 bases in between. CDR3 length: 18 amino acids. CDR3 nucleotide sequence: TGTGCCAGCAGTTCAACCACGGACAGTGCTTCTATGAACACTGAAGCTTTCTTT. This codes for CASSSTTDSASMNTEAFF.

This clone was seen only a few times. The chain recombines TRBV11-3 with TRBJ1-6; 8 bases match TRBD1. The germline CDR1 and CDR2 sequences are SGHNT and YENEEA. V lost 6 bases and J lost 8; bases outside the gene matches: 3. The CDR3 has 13 amino acids. In nucleotides, the CDR3 is TGTGCCAGCAGTTCGACAGGGGATTCACCCCTCCACTTT. This sequence encodes CASSSTGDSPLHF.

The chain recombines TRBV7-6 with TRBJ1-1, with D possibly being TRBD1 (5 bases). This CDR3 is built from 14 residues. V dropped 0 bases and J dropped 4 bases, with 9 bases sitting between them. Germline values: CDR1 SGHVS, CDR2 FNYEAQ. The CDR3 sequence: CASSLAGGGTEAFF. The CDR3 bases are TGTGCCAGCAGCTTAGCGGGCGGGGGCACTGAAGCTTTCTTT.

V gene TRBV30 combines with J gene TRBJ2-6, with 9 bases aligning to TRBD1. Germline-derived CDR1 and CDR2 are GTSNPN and SVGIG (reference sequence). CDR3 length equals 14 residues. The ends lost 2 bases at V and 4 bases at J; junction bases unmatched: 0. CDR3 nucleotide sequence: TGTGCCTGGAGTACAGGGGGCGGGGCCAACGTCCTGACTTTC. Amino acids: CAWSTGGGANVLTF.

J is TRBJ2-5 and V is TRBV7-2; 7 bases line up with TRBD2. Germline-derived CDR1 and CDR2 are SGHTA and FQGNSA. The CDR3 is 14 amino acids. V gave up 5 bases and J gave up 1 base; unmatched junction bases: 4. CDR3 DNA sequence: TGTGCCAGCAGCGGGGGAGGGAGCCAAGAGACCCAGTACTTC. As protein: CASSGGGSQETQYF.

The CDR3 DNA follows: TGCAGCGTTGCCCCCCCTCAAGCCGGAGGGGGCTACACCTTC. This sequence encodes CSVAPPQAGGGYTF. The genes are TRBV29-1 and TRBJ1-2; D remains unclear. This CDR3 is 14 amino acids long. Per germline, CDR1 SQVTM and CDR2 ANQGSEA. The V gene lost 4 bases and the J gene lost 8 bases, with 20 bases spanning the gap.

The chain recombines TRBV3-1 (or the pseudogene TRBV3-2) with TRBJ2-1; D remains ambiguous. CDR1 is LGHDT and CDR2 is YNNKEL in the germline V gene (reference sequence). The CDR3 consists of 19 residues. Deletions cut 0 bases from V and 4 bases from J, with 22 bases between. The CDR3 region is CASSQEGSRNWALYNEQFF. CDR3 coding DNA: TGTGCCAGCAGCCAAGAAGGTAGCAGGAACTGGGCGTTGTACAATGAGCAGTTCTTC.

The rearrangement links TRBV4-3 to TRBJ2-7, with 12 bases matching TRBD2. This CDR3 contains 16 residues. The ends lost 0 bases at V and 9 bases at J; junction bases unmatched: 9. Germline values: CDR1 LGHNA, CDR2 YSLEER. DNA for the CDR3: TGCGCCAGCAGCCAAGATTGGCCTAGCGGGGGGGTTTGGCAGTACTTC. It encodes CASSQDWPSGGVWQYF.

As to this clone: Other DNA sequences in this specimen translate into the identical CDR3. The rearrangement links TRBV18 to TRBJ1-1, with TRBD1 as a possible D gene (6 bases). Germline V lookup: CDR1 KGHSH, CDR2 LQKENI. This CDR3 is built from 12 residues. Between the trimmed V and J ends, which lost 4 bases and 6 bases, there was a span of 9 bases. CDR3 nucleotide sequence: TGTGCCAGCTCACTCCAGGGGCCTGAAGCTTTCTTT. Translating gives CASSLQGPEAFF.

J is TRBJ2-2 and V is TRBV4-1, with 14 bases identical to TRBD2. With 0 bases clipped from V and 4 bases from J, the junction kept 7 bases outside the gene matches. CDR1 is MGHRA, CDR2 YSYEKL, per germline. The CDR3 contains 19 residues. CDR3 residues: CASSQEPGLAGVGTGELFF. CDR3 bases: TGCGCCAGCAGCCAAGAGCCGGGACTAGCGGGGGTTGGCACCGGGGAGCTGTTTTTT.

The chain links TRBV5-1 to TRBJ1-1; D possibly corresponds to TRBD1 (5 bases). The length of the CDR3 is 15 residues. Trimming removed 0 bases at V and 4 bases at J, with 13 bases between. Germline values: CDR1 SGHRS, CDR2 YFSETQ. The DNA of the CDR3 is TGCGCCAGCAGCTTGGGTACGGGGGGAGGCACTGAAGCTTTCTTT. Its protein product is CASSLGTGGGTEAFF.

The chain combines TRBV2 with TRBJ1-2; tentative D call: TRBD1 (5 bases). The V and J ends lost 4 bases and 0 bases respectively, with 9 bases between them. CDR1 is SNHLY and CDR2 is FYNNEI in the germline V gene. The CDR3 has 14 amino acids. CDR3 DNA sequence: TGTGCCAGCAGTGGTGGGGGATCTAACTATGGCTACACCTTC. This translates into CASSGGGSNYGYTF.

The chain recombines TRBV5-1 with TRBJ1-3, with D maybe TRBD1 (5 bases). CDR3 length: 15 residues. CDR1 is SGHRS, CDR2 YFSETQ, per germline. The V and J ends lost 4 bases and 1 base respectively, with 12 bases between them. The CDR3 DNA sequence: TGCGCCAGCAGCAAGATAGGGGAATCTGGAAACACCATATATTTT. It encodes CASSKIGESGNTIYF.

The V call is TRBV5-5, the J call TRBJ2-7, with TRBD1 identical over 11 bases. V lost 6 bases and J lost 5; bases outside the gene matches: 7. Germline V gene sequence: CDR1 SGHKS, CDR2 YYEKEE (reference sequence). The CDR3 sequence is 14 residues long. The CDR3 sequence is CASNTGTGGDEQYF. In nucleotides, the CDR3 is TGTGCCAGCAACACCGGGACAGGGGGTGACGAGCAGTACTTC.

The chain couples TRBV3-1 (or the pseudogene TRBV3-2) to TRBJ1-3; TRBD1 matches 7 bases. Germline CDR1 and CDR2: LGHDT and YNNKEL (reference sequence). This CDR3 has 16 amino acids. Unmatched junction bases numbered 6, after V lost 4 bases and J lost 0 bases. The CDR3 spells CASSRVSGGSGNTIYF. CDR3 nucleotides: TGTGCCAGCAGCCGTGTGTCAGGGGGCTCTGGAAACACCATATATTTT.

The chain uses TRBV6-2 or TRBV6-3 and TRBJ2-1, with D possibly matching TRBD1 (5 bases). Deletions cut 0 bases from V and 7 bases from J, with 10 bases between. The CDR3 loop spans 14 amino acids. Per the germline V gene, CDR1 is MNHEY and CDR2 is SVGEGT. For the CDR3, the DNA is TGTGCCAGCAGTTACTCAACACAGGTAAATGAGCAGTTCTTC. This gives the protein CASSYSTQVNEQFF.

The chain employs TRBV5-7 and TRBJ1-1, with D tentatively TRBD1 (6 bases). TRBV5-7 is classed as an ORF, of uncertain function. Trimming cost V 2 bases and J 2 bases, with 10 bases left between them. The CDR3 spans 14 residues. The CDR3 DNA reads TGTGCCAGCAGCTTTTTACAGGGAAACACTGAAGCTTTCTTT. Residues: CASSFLQGNTEAFF.

This clone was observed a few times. The chain carries TRBV6-5 and TRBJ1-2; the D gene is possibly TRBD1 (5 bases). V dropped 0 bases and J dropped 8 bases, with 16 bases sitting between them. Germline-derived CDR1 and CDR2 are MNHEY and SVGAGI. This CDR3 is 15 amino acids long. CDR3 in DNA: TGTGCCAGCAGTTACTCGACGGCCAGGGTGAGCGGCTACACCTTC. Amino acids: CASSYSTARVSGYTF.

The rearrangement links TRBV12-3 or TRBV12-4 to TRBJ2-1, with 7 bases identical to TRBD1. CDR3 length equals 12 residues. J was trimmed by 11 bases and V by 6 bases; bases with no gene match: 7. The CDR3 DNA is TGTGCCAGCAGGCAGGGGGACCTGAAGCAGTTCTTC. Its protein is CASRQGDLKQFF.

The J gene is TRBJ2-5, the V gene TRBV4-3; D not resolved. With 0 bases removed from V and 5 bases from J, the gap between germline ends came to 13 bases. This CDR3 comprises 15 residues. Germline V CDR1 and CDR2: LGHNA, YSLEER. The chain's CDR3 is CASSQDVSATETQYF. CDR3 DNA sequence: TGCGCCAGCAGCCAAGATGTGAGCGCGACGGAGACCCAGTACTTC.

The rearrangement uses TRBV28 and TRBJ2-5, with TRBD2 matching 7 bases. This CDR3 contains 16 residues. V dropped 5 bases and J dropped 1; count of bases not matched to a gene: 10. In germline, CDR1 is MDHEN, CDR2 SYDVKM. This CDR3 is CASSPGGGSSQETQYF. The DNA for the CDR3 is TGTGCCAGCAGTCCTGGCGGGGGATCCAGCCAAGAGACCCAGTACTTC.

V and J are TRBV2 and TRBJ2-1, with TRBD2 matching over 8 bases. The CDR3 contains 14 residues. Germline V CDR1 and CDR2: SNHLY, FYNNEI. Trimming took 7 bases from V and 4 from J; bases not matched to a gene: 6. The DNA of the CDR3 is TGTGCCAGCAAACTAGCGGACATTTACAATGAGCAGTTCTTC. It specifies CASKLADIYNEQFF. Supplemented by reference TRBV2 and TRBJ2-1, the full variable domain reads EPEVTQTPSHQVTQMGQEVILRCVPISNHLYFYWYRQILGQKVEFLVSFYNNEISEKSEIFDDQFSVERPDGSNFTLKIRSTKLEDSAMYFCASKLADIYNEQFFGPGTRLTVL.

Here the CDR3 reads CASRFSTANTEAFF. Here the CDR3 DNA reads TGTGCCAGCAGGTTCTCGACGGCGAACACTGAAGCTTTCTTT. The chain joins TRBV7-9 to TRBJ1-1; D remains ambiguous. V was pared by 6 bases and J by 1 base, with 12 bases between. The CDR3 spans 14 residues. The germline V gene encodes CDR1 SEHNR and CDR2 FQNEAQ (reference sequence).

The CDR3 DNA is TGCGCCAGCAGCCAAGAAGGAACCGCCGGGGCCGGGGAGCTGTTTTTT. This codes for CASSQEGTAGAGELFF. The V call is TRBV4-1, the J call TRBJ2-2; a weak D match, TRBD2 (5 bases). Germline CDR1 MGHRA, CDR2 YSYEKL. The CDR3 consists of 16 residues. With 0 bases removed from V and 6 bases from J, the gap between germline ends came to 14 bases.

V is TRBV2 and J is TRBJ1-5; unclear D gene. Between the trimmed V and J ends, which lost 6 bases and 0 bases, there was a span of 12 bases. Germline V gene sequence: CDR1 SNHLY, CDR2 FYNNEI. The CDR3 runs to 15 residues. The CDR3 coding sequence is TGTGCCAGCAGGGGCGTTCGGAATAGCAATCAGCCCCAGCATTTT. It translates to CASRGVRNSNQPQHF.

V gene TRBV6-5 combines with J gene TRBJ1-1; D is perhaps TRBD1 (5 bases). V lost 6 bases to trimming and J lost 0 bases, with 11 bases between them. The CDR3 has 14 amino acids. The germline CDR1 and CDR2 sequences are MNHEY and SVGAGI. This CDR3 reads CASSSLGVNTEAFF. Written as DNA, the CDR3 is TGTGCCAGCAGCTCTCTAGGGGTGAACACTGAAGCTTTCTTT.